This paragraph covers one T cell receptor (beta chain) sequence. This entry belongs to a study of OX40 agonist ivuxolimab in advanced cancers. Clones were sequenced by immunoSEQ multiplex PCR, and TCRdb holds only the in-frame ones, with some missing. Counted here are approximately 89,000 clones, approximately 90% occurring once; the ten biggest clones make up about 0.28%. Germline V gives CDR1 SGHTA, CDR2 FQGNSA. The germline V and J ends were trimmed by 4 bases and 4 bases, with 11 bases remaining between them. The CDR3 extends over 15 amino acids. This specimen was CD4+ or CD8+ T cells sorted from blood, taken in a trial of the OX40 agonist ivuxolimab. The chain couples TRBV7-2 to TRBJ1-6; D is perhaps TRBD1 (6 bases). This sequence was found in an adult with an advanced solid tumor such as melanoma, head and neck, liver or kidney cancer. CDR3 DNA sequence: TGTGCCAGCAGCTCCCGGACAGAGTATAATTCACCCCTCCACTTT. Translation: CASSSRTEYNSPLHF.